This TCR beta chain is drawn from a study of blood T cell repertoires in COVID-19. Looked up from germline, CDR1 is SNHLY and CDR2 is FYNNEI. The CDR3 consists of 14 residues. V lost 7 bases and J lost 6, with 17 bases in between. Original handling: Amplification of reference gene primers was used by the study to estimate nucleated cell counts. Sequencing was performed with immunoSEQ multiplex PCR; in TCRdb, only in-frame clones are kept and a portion is missing. V, J and clone size are taken as reported in that table, and D and trimming were inferred from the DNA itself. The data show tens of thousands of clones, with around 73% seen just once and around 40% held by the top ten.

This chain links TRBV2 with TRBJ2-3; maybe TRBD1 (5 bases). The receptor was derived from a man of 80 years or more with acute or convalescent COVID-19. Sequencing was carried out using peripheral blood. CDR3 nucleotide sequence: TGTGCCAGCATCTTCAGGGCTACGCGCGATACGCAGTATTTT. It encodes CASIFRATRDTQYF.